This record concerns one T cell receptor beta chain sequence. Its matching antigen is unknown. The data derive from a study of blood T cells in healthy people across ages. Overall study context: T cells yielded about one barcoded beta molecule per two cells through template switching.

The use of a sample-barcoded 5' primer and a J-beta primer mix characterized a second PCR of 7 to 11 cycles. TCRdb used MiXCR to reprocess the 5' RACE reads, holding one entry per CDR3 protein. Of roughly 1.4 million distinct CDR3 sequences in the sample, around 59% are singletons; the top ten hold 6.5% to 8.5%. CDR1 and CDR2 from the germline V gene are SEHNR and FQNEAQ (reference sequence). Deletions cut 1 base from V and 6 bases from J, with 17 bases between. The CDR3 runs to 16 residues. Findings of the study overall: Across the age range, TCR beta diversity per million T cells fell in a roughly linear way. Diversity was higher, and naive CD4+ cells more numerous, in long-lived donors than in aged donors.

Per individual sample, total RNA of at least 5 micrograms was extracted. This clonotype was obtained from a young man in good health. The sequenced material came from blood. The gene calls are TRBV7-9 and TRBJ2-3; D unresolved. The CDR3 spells CASSLVGRQLGDTQYF. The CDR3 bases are TGTGCCAGCAGCTTAGTAGGACGCCAACTCGGGGATACGCAGTATTTT.